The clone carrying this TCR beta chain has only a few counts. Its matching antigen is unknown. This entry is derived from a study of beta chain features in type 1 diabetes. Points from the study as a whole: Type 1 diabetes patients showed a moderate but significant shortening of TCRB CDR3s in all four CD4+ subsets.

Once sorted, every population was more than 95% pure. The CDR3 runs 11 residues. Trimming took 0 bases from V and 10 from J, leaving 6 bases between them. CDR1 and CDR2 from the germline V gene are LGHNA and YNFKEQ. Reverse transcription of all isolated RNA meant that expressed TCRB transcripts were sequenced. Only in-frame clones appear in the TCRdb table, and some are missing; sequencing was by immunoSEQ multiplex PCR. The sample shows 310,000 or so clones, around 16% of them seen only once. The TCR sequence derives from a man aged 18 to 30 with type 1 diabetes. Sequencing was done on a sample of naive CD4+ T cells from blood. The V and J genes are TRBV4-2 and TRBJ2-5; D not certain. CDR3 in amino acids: CASSQDSSQYF. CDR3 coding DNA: TGTGCCAGCAGCCAAGATTCTAGCCAGTACTTC.